This T cell receptor (beta chain) was recovered during a study of beta chain features in type 1 diabetes. Study conclusions and caveats: Shortening of TCRB CDR3s, moderate but significant, appeared in all four CD4+ subsets of Type 1 diabetes patients.

With regard to this clone: Its specificity is not known. This specimen includes other DNA sequences encoding the same CDR3.

All of the isolated RNA was reverse transcribed, so expressed TCRB transcripts were sequenced. The assay was immunoSEQ multiplex PCR, and TCRdb's table has in-frame clones only and misses some. Of approximately 170,000 clones listed, approximately 8.1% are singletons. V was shortened by 0 bases and J by 0 bases, with 7 bases between the two germline ends. CDR1 is SGHRS and CDR2 is YFSETQ in the germline V gene. CDR3 length equals 14 residues. The receptor's source is a man younger than 35 with type 1 diabetes. The sequenced material came from central memory CD4+ T cells from blood. The V and J genes are TRBV5-1 and TRBJ2-7, with a possible D match to TRBD2 (5 bases). The CDR3 DNA is TGCGCCAGCAGCTTGGTCGGGGACTCCTACGAGCAGTACTTC. Protein sequence: CASSLVGDSYEQYF.